This TCR beta chain is from a study of blood T cell repertoires in COVID-19. Assay: immunoSEQ multiplex PCR; the TCRdb copy retains only in-frame clones and omits some. The table includes 130,000 or so clones, more than 80% detected once. Germline V gene lookup returns CDR1 MNHNY and CDR2 SVGAGI (reference sequence). This CDR3 region has 15 residues. Unmatched junction bases numbered 3, after V lost 4 bases and J lost 1 base. The sample taken for sequencing was peripheral blood. This chain links TRBV6-6 with TRBJ2-2, with 7 bases that match TRBD2. The receptor was isolated from a woman aged 60-75 years with acute or convalescent COVID-19. For the CDR3, the DNA is TGTGCCAGCAGTTGGTCGGGGGGGAACACCGGGGAGCTGTTTTTT. Amino acids: CASSWSGGNTGELFF.